These T cell receptor beta chains were read from a single sample in a study of cytotoxic CD8 clonotypes in ibrutinib-treated CLL. TCRdb's table, derived via immunoSEQ multiplex PCR, lists solely in-frame clones and lacks some. The profile shows hundreds of thousands of clones, about 77% of them singletons. Sample: PBMCs, taken before ibrutinib treatment. These TCRs come from a human donor with chronic lymphocytic leukemia. Each CDR3 is given with its conserved first and last residue. The D gene is left open where the match is weak. The size of a clone is reported for some rows only, either as once, few or many, or as a class for expanded clones.

clone size: -; D gene: -; V gene: TRBV29-1; J gene: TRBJ2-2; CDR3 DNA: TGCAGCGTTGTTTTTGAGGGTCCCACCACCGGGGAGCTGTTTTTT; CDR3 protein: CSVVFEGPTTGELFF
clone size: once; D gene: -; V gene: TRBV15; J gene: TRBJ2-5; CDR3 DNA: TGTGCCACCAGCAGAGATCATAGGCGGACCCAGTACTTC; CDR3 protein: CATSRDHRRTQYF
clone size: -; D gene: -; V gene: TRBV15; J gene: TRBJ1-3; CDR3 DNA: TGTGCCACCAGCAGAGAATGGACAGACTTCTCTGGAAACACCATATATTTT; CDR3 protein: CATSREWTDFSGNTIYF
clone size: -; D gene: -; V gene: TRBV29-1; J gene: TRBJ1-1; CDR3 DNA: TGCAGCGTTGATTTGGCGGGTTCGGGAGCTTTCTTT; CDR3 protein: CSVDLAGSGAFF
clone size: few; D gene: -; V gene: TRBV2; J gene: TRBJ1-2; CDR3 DNA: TGTGCCAGCAGGCCTGAAGACACCTTC; CDR3 protein: CASRPEDTF
clone size: few; D gene: TRBD1; V gene: TRBV7-2; J gene: TRBJ2-1; CDR3 DNA: TGTGCCAGCAGCCTGACAGGGATGTATGAGCAGTTCTTC; CDR3 protein: CASSLTGMYEQFF
clone size: once; D gene: -; V gene: TRBV20-1; J gene: TRBJ1-4; CDR3 DNA: TGCAGTGTTCCCTATAATGAAAAACTGTTTTTT; CDR3 protein: CSVPYNEKLFF
clone size: -; D gene: -; V gene: TRBV5-4; J gene: TRBJ1-1; CDR3 DNA: TGTGCCAGCAGCCGAGATAGGATCACTGAAGCTTTCTTT; CDR3 protein: CASSRDRITEAFF
clone size: -; D gene: -; V gene: TRBV29-1; J gene: TRBJ2-1; CDR3 DNA: TGCAGCGCCCAGGGACAATCCCACTCCTACAATGAGCAGTTCTTC; CDR3 protein: CSAQGQSHSYNEQFF
clone size: few; D gene: -; V gene: TRBV15; J gene: TRBJ1-2; CDR3 DNA: TGTGCCACCAGCAGAGATCCAGGGGTCGGCTACTATGGCTACACCTTC; CDR3 protein: CATSRDPGVGYYGYTF
clone size: -; D gene: -; V gene: TRBV6-5; J gene: TRBJ1-2; CDR3 DNA: TGTGCCAGCAGTTCTCGTTACGGCGGCCATGGCTACACCTTC; CDR3 protein: CASSSRYGGHGYTF
clone size: -; D gene: -; V gene: TRBV25-1; J gene: TRBJ1-1; CDR3 DNA: TGTGCCAGCAGACCGAGGGGGGCGGTGAACACTGAAGCTTTCTTT; CDR3 protein: CASRPRGAVNTEAFF
clone size: -; D gene: -; V gene: TRBV2; J gene: TRBJ1-1; CDR3 DNA: TGTGCCAGCAGTGAAGCGTTAGCGCACACTGAAGCTTTCTTT; CDR3 protein: CASSEALAHTEAFF
clone size: -; D gene: -; V gene: TRBV30; J gene: TRBJ2-1; CDR3 DNA: TGTGCCTGGAAGGAAATATCCCTAAATGAGCAGTTCTTC; CDR3 protein: CAWKEISLNEQFF
clone size: -; D gene: -; V gene: TRBV5-1; J gene: TRBJ1-1; CDR3 DNA: TGCGCCAGCAGCTTGCGCCAGGGGAGTGGTACTGAAGCTTTCTTT; CDR3 protein: CASSLRQGSGTEAFF
clone size: -; D gene: TRBD1; V gene: TRBV13; J gene: TRBJ2-7; CDR3 DNA: TGTGCCAGCAGCCCACCCAGGGGGCGGGTTCACGAGCAGTACTTC; CDR3 protein: CASSPPRGRVHEQYF
clone size: -; D gene: TRBD1; V gene: TRBV25-1; J gene: TRBJ1-5; CDR3 DNA: TGTGCCAGCAGTTCGGGACAGCCAAATCAGCCCCAGCATTTT; CDR3 protein: CASSSGQPNQPQHF
clone size: -; D gene: TRBD1; V gene: TRBV29-1; J gene: TRBJ2-7; CDR3 DNA: TGCAGCGCCAACAGACAGGGTCCAAGCTCCTACGAGCAGTACTTC; CDR3 protein: CSANRQGPSSYEQYF
clone size: -; D gene: TRBD1; V gene: TRBV9; J gene: TRBJ1-1; CDR3 DNA: TGTGCCAGCAGCGTAGGTGGGACAGGGGGCTTTGGGATGAACACTGAAGCTTTCTTT; CDR3 protein: CASSVGGTGGFGMNTEAFF
clone size: -; D gene: TRBD1; V gene: TRBV28; J gene: TRBJ1-5; CDR3 DNA: TGTGCCAGCAGCAACACCGGGACAGATCTGTACAATAGCAATCAGCCCCAGCATTTT; CDR3 protein: CASSNTGTDLYNSNQPQHF
clone size: -; D gene: TRBD2; V gene: TRBV6-5; J gene: TRBJ2-1; CDR3 DNA: TGTGCCAGCAGTTATACTAGCGGGAGGGCCGCTGAGCAGTTCTTC; CDR3 protein: CASSYTSGRAAEQFF
clone size: -; D gene: TRBD2; V gene: TRBV11-2; J gene: TRBJ2-7; CDR3 DNA: TGTGCCAGCAGCTTCACCACTAGCGGGGTCCTGAACGAGCAGTACTTC; CDR3 protein: CASSFTTSGVLNEQYF
clone size: -; D gene: TRBD1; V gene: TRBV5-5; J gene: TRBJ2-7; CDR3 DNA: TGTGCCAGCAGCTCGGGGACAGCACTAGGGTACGAGCAGTACTTC; CDR3 protein: CASSSGTALGYEQYF
clone size: -; D gene: TRBD1; V gene: TRBV19; J gene: TRBJ1-2; CDR3 DNA: TGTGCCAGTAGTAATCCGGGACAGCTCTATGGCTACACCTTC; CDR3 protein: CASSNPGQLYGYTF
clone size: -; D gene: -; V gene: TRBV25-1; J gene: TRBJ2-1; CDR3 DNA: TGTGCCAGCAGTGAATCTAGAGATGAGCAGTTCTTC; CDR3 protein: CASSESRDEQFF
clone size: few; D gene: -; V gene: TRBV15; J gene: TRBJ1-2; CDR3 DNA: TGTGCCACCAGCACCAGGACAGAGAGCGGCTACACCTTC; CDR3 protein: CATSTRTESGYTF
clone size: once; D gene: -; V gene: TRBV19; J gene: TRBJ2-3; CDR3 DNA: TGTGCCAGTAGCCCGGAGGCCTACACAGATACGCAGTATTTT; CDR3 protein: CASSPEAYTDTQYF
clone size: -; D gene: -; V gene: TRBV6-1; J gene: TRBJ2-5; CDR3 DNA: TGTGCCAGCACCGAATTCTGGGGCCAAGAGACCCAGTACTTC; CDR3 protein: CASTEFWGQETQYF
clone size: -; D gene: TRBD2; V gene: TRBV6-5; J gene: TRBJ2-2; CDR3 DNA: TGTGCATCTAGCGGGAGTGGCGGGGAGCTGTTTTTT; CDR3 protein: CASSGSGGELFF
clone size: -; D gene: TRBD1; V gene: TRBV30; J gene: TRBJ1-5; CDR3 DNA: TGTGCCTGGAGTCATCCCCGGGACAGATACAATCAGCCCCAGCATTTT; CDR3 protein: CAWSHPRDRYNQPQHF
clone size: -; D gene: TRBD2; V gene: TRBV29-1; J gene: TRBJ2-3; CDR3 DNA: TGCAGCGTTGGGCTAGCGGGTGATACGCAGTATTTT; CDR3 protein: CSVGLAGDTQYF
clone size: -; D gene: TRBD1; V gene: TRBV5-1; J gene: TRBJ1-1; CDR3 DNA: TGCGCCAGCAGCATATACACAGGGGTGAACACTGAAGCTTTCTTT; CDR3 protein: CASSIYTGVNTEAFF
clone size: -; D gene: -; V gene: TRBV6-4; J gene: TRBJ2-1; CDR3 DNA: TGTGCCAGCAGTGACTCGCTCAGAGTACCCTACAATGAGCAGTTCTTC; CDR3 protein: CASSDSLRVPYNEQFF
clone size: -; D gene: -; V gene: TRBV30; J gene: TRBJ2-3; CDR3 DNA: TGTGCTTATAAGGGGTTCCTGGATACGCAGTATTTT; CDR3 protein: CAYKGFLDTQYF
clone size: -; D gene: -; V gene: TRBV5-1; J gene: TRBJ2-1; CDR3 DNA: TGCGCCAGCAGGAACCGGAGCGTGGGATACAATGAGCAGTTCTTC; CDR3 protein: CASRNRSVGYNEQFF
clone size: -; D gene: -; V gene: TRBV30; J gene: TRBJ1-1; CDR3 DNA: TGTGCCTGGAGTGTAAGGATCCAGACCTCTGAAGCTTTCTTT; CDR3 protein: CAWSVRIQTSEAFF
clone size: -; D gene: -; V gene: TRBV2; J gene: TRBJ2-7; CDR3 DNA: TGTGCCAGCAGTGAAGGACAGGCCCCCTACGAGCAGTACTTC; CDR3 protein: CASSEGQAPYEQYF
clone size: -; D gene: TRBD1; V gene: TRBV7-2; J gene: TRBJ1-2; CDR3 DNA: TGTGCCAGCAGCCCTCGGACTACTACAGGGGACTATGGCTACACCTTC; CDR3 protein: CASSPRTTTGDYGYTF
clone size: -; D gene: TRBD1; V gene: TRBV14; J gene: TRBJ1-1; CDR3 DNA: TGTGCCAGCAGCAAGACAGGGCGGAGCACTGAAGCTTTCTTT; CDR3 protein: CASSKTGRSTEAFF
clone size: -; D gene: -; V gene: TRBV18; J gene: TRBJ2-6; CDR3 DNA: TGTGCCAGCTCCCCGTACCCCTTTAAGACAGCTGGGGCCAACGTCCTGACTTTC; CDR3 protein: CASSPYPFKTAGANVLTF
clone size: few; D gene: -; V gene: TRBV7-9; J gene: TRBJ1-5; CDR3 DNA: TGTGCCAGCATCAATGTCCGAACCGGGGCCCTTAATCAGCCCCAGCATTTT; CDR3 protein: CASINVRTGALNQPQHF
clone size: few; D gene: -; V gene: TRBV18; J gene: TRBJ1-2; CDR3 DNA: TGTGCCAGCTCACCATCTCAGGGGAACTATGGCTACACCTTC; CDR3 protein: CASSPSQGNYGYTF
clone size: -; D gene: -; V gene: TRBV13; J gene: TRBJ2-7; CDR3 DNA: TGTGCCACCGAACTAGGATGGACCTACGAGCAGTACTTC; CDR3 protein: CATELGWTYEQYF
clone size: -; D gene: -; V gene: TRBV11-2; J gene: TRBJ2-1; CDR3 DNA: TGTGCCAGCAGCTTAAGAACAGGGAAAACAGCTCCCTACAATGAGCAGTTCTTC; CDR3 protein: CASSLRTGKTAPYNEQFF
clone size: -; D gene: TRBD1; V gene: TRBV7-2; J gene: TRBJ2-5; CDR3 DNA: TGTGCCAGCAGCCCGGTGGACAGGGCAGTAGAGACCCAGTACTTC; CDR3 protein: CASSPVDRAVETQYF
clone size: -; D gene: -; V gene: TRBV7-7; J gene: TRBJ2-3; CDR3 DNA: TGTGCCAGCAGCCCGACCAGGGGCGCAGATACGCAGTATTTT; CDR3 protein: CASSPTRGADTQYF
clone size: -; D gene: -; V gene: TRBV9; J gene: TRBJ2-1; CDR3 DNA: TGTGCCAGCAGCTTCCGGGACCCTAGCTACAATGAGCAGTTCTTC; CDR3 protein: CASSFRDPSYNEQFF
clone size: -; D gene: TRBD2; V gene: TRBV27; J gene: TRBJ2-5; CDR3 DNA: TGTGCCAGCAGTCGCCCGGGAAGACTAGCGGGAGGCGAGACCCAGTACTTC; CDR3 protein: CASSRPGRLAGGETQYF
clone size: -; D gene: -; V gene: TRBV11-2; J gene: TRBJ1-1; CDR3 DNA: TGTGCCAGCAACCAACGGGACAACTTTGAAGCTTTCTTT; CDR3 protein: CASNQRDNFEAFF
clone size: -; D gene: -; V gene: TRBV5-6; J gene: TRBJ2-7; CDR3 DNA: TGTGCCAGCAGCTTGGTGCGAGCAGGGGTCGTCAACGAGCAGTACTTC; CDR3 protein: CASSLVRAGVVNEQYF
clone size: once; D gene: TRBD1; V gene: TRBV30; J gene: TRBJ1-2; CDR3 DNA: TGTGCCTGGAGTGAGGGACAGGGATATCGCTACACCTTC; CDR3 protein: CAWSEGQGYRYTF
clone size: -; D gene: -; V gene: TRBV25-1; J gene: TRBJ1-3; CDR3 DNA: TGTGCCAGCAACACCGCCGCTGGAAACACCATATATTTT; CDR3 protein: CASNTAAGNTIYF
clone size: once; D gene: TRBD1; V gene: TRBV19; J gene: TRBJ1-4; CDR3 DNA: TGTGCCAGTAGTTCTCGGACAGGGCCGAATGAAAAACTGTTTTTT; CDR3 protein: CASSSRTGPNEKLFF